The 15 T cell receptor beta chains below were found in one sample sequenced in a study of blood T cell repertoires in COVID-19. TCRdb keeps only in-frame clones here, not all; method: immunoSEQ multiplex PCR. The sample lists 80,000 to 90,000 clones, around 88% occurring once. The specimen was peripheral blood. These receptor sequences come from a man aged 60 to 69 with acute or convalescent COVID-19.

This clone appeared once. The gene calls are TRBV10-3 and TRBJ2-7; no firm D call. This CDR3 has 14 amino acids. Germline V gene data show CDR1 as ENHRY and CDR2 as SYGVKD. V was shortened by 5 bases and J by 3 bases, with 14 bases between the two germline ends. This chain's CDR3 is CAISPMVAVYEQYF. In DNA form, the CDR3 reads TGTGCCATCAGTCCCATGGTAGCTGTCTACGAGCAGTACTTC.

The chain couples TRBV6-5 to TRBJ1-2; no clear D. V lost 6 bases, J lost 2 bases, and 13 bases lay in between. Germline loops: CDR1 MNHEY, CDR2 SVGAGI. The CDR3 sequence is 14 residues long. CDR3 DNA: TGTGCCAGCAGCTTTACTCGGGTCAACTATGGCTACACCTTC. Translating gives CASSFTRVNYGYTF.

The chain links TRBV5-8 to TRBJ2-7; 14 bases map to TRBD2. The CDR3 sequence is 15 residues long. V lost 2 bases, J lost 5 bases, and 3 bases stayed unmatched. Germline-derived CDR1 and CDR2 are SGHTS and YDEGEE. CDR3 sequence reads: CASSLPGLAGDEQYF. CDR3 nucleotide sequence: TGTGCCAGCAGCTTACCGGGACTAGCGGGGGACGAGCAGTACTTC. The whole variable domain, remainder taken from reference TRBV5-8 and TRBJ2-7, is EAGVTQSPTHLIKTRGQQATLRCSPISGHTSVYWYQQALGLGLQFLLWYDEGEERNRGNFPPRFSGRQFPNYSSELNVNALELEDSALYLCASSLPGLAGDEQYFGPGTRLTVT.

V usage is TRBV30 and J usage is TRBJ1-5; D gene uncertain. The length of the CDR3 is 16 residues. Germline V gene sequence: CDR1 GTSNPN, CDR2 SVGIG (reference sequence). Between the trimmed V and J ends, which lost 1 base and 3 bases, there was a span of 16 bases. The CDR3 nucleotides are TGTGCCTGGAGTGCTGCCTTTGGGCAGGTCAATCAGCCCCAGCATTTT. This translates into CAWSAAFGQVNQPQHF.

The CDR3 DNA reads TGTGCCTGGACCCGGGTTCTAATAACCTACGAGCAGTACTTC. As protein: CAWTRVLITYEQYF. The genes are TRBV30 and TRBJ2-7; D is unresolved. Germline assignment: CDR1 GTSNPN and CDR2 SVGIG (reference sequence). V was cut by 4 bases and J by 2 bases, with 15 bases left in between. The CDR3 length is 14 residues. The variable domain in full, completed from reference TRBV30 and TRBJ2-7, reads SQTIHQWPATLVQPVGSPLSLECTVEGTSNPNLYWYRQAAGRGLQLLFYSVGIGQISSEVPQNLSASRPQDRQFILSSKKLLLSDSGFYLCAWTRVLITYEQYFGPGTRLTVT.

V gene TRBV7-8 combines with J gene TRBJ2-5; 11 bases fit TRBD2. This CDR3 is 18 amino acids long. The germline V gene has CDR1 SGHVS and CDR2 FQNEAQ. The V segment lost 5 bases and the J segment 5 bases; nucleotides outside the gene matches: 16. The CDR3 protein is CASSHGGTSGGTRETQYF. The DNA of the CDR3 is TGTGCCAGCAGCCACGGAGGAACTAGCGGGGGTACCAGGGAGACCCAGTACTTC.

V usage is TRBV6-6 and J usage is TRBJ1-1; 7 bases line up with TRBD1. In germline, CDR1 is MNHNY, CDR2 SVGAGI (reference sequence). This CDR3 is 13 amino acids long. Losses at the gene ends were 6 bases for V and 1 base for J; bases not matched to a gene: 2. CDR3 loop: CASRRQGNTEAFF. The CDR3 region has the DNA TGTGCCAGCAGACGACAGGGGAACACTGAAGCTTTCTTT.

The gene calls are TRBV5-1 and TRBJ2-7; D might be TRBD2 (6 bases). CDR1 and CDR2 (germline): SGHRS, YFSETQ. V lost 0 bases and J lost 0, with 7 bases in between. This CDR3 has 14 residues. The CDR3 is CASSLAGGSYEQYF. The CDR3 DNA is TGCGCCAGCAGCTTGGCCGGGGGCTCCTACGAGCAGTACTTC. Based on the CDR3 plus reference TRBV5-1 and TRBJ2-7, the full variable domain is KAGVTQTPRYLIKTRGQQVTLSCSPISGHRSVSWYQQTPGQGLQFLFEYFSETQRNKGNFPGRFSGRQFSNSRSEMNVSTLELGDSALYLCASSLAGGSYEQYFGPGTRLTVT.

This chain connects TRBV5-6 to TRBJ2-7; perhaps TRBD1 as D (5 bases). CDR1 SGHDT and CDR2 YYEEEE come from the germline V gene. CDR3 size: 13 residues. V was pared by 0 bases and J by 5 bases, with 9 bases between. CDR3 DNA sequence: TGTGCCAGCAGCTTGGGCAGGGTCGACGAGCAGTACTTC. Amino acids: CASSLGRVDEQYF.

The CDR3 DNA follows: TGCGCCAGCACTACAAGCCTGGGAGCAGATACGCAGTATTTT. It specifies CASTTSLGADTQYF. This rearrangement joins TRBV4-3 to TRBJ2-3; D might be TRBD2 (5 bases). The V end lost 7 bases, the J end lost 4 bases, and 15 bases lay between the germline ends. This CDR3 spans 14 amino acids. Germline values: CDR1 LGHNA, CDR2 YSLEER.

As concerns this clone: Mismatch with germline at one junction end may stem from a read error. The chain combines TRBV6-2 or TRBV6-3 with TRBJ2-3; 9 nucleotides agree with TRBD2. This CDR3 has 17 residues. The germline CDR1 and CDR2 sequences are MNHEY and SVGEGT. The CDR3 reads CASSRSYYGTSIDTQYF. The DNA of the CDR3 is TGTGCCAGCAGCAGGTCTTATTATGGGACTAGCATAGATACGCAGTATTTT.

A single count supports this clone. The chain employs TRBV10-1 and TRBJ1-6; tentative D call: TRBD1 (6 bases). CDR1 is WNHNN, CDR2 SYGVQD, per germline (reference sequence). V shed 8 bases and J shed 10 bases, with 12 bases lying between them. The CDR3 is 12 amino acids. The CDR3 sequence: CASGGGPSPLHF. Written as DNA, the CDR3 is TGCGCCAGCGGGGGGGGGCCCTCACCCCTCCACTTT.

The J gene is TRBJ1-2, the V gene TRBV27; a weak D match, TRBD1 (6 bases). Trimming pared 5 bases from V and 8 bases from J, leaving 12 bases between. Germline V CDR1 and CDR2: MNHEY, SMNVEV (reference sequence). The CDR3 is made up of 12 amino acids. The CDR3 DNA follows: TGTGCCAGCAGTCTACAGGGTCAAGGCTACACCTTC. Translated, it gives CASSLQGQGYTF.

V and J are TRBV27 and TRBJ1-2; unclear D gene. Germline V gene lookup returns CDR1 MNHEY and CDR2 SMNVEV (reference sequence). This CDR3 spans 14 amino acids. With 3 bases removed from V and 1 base from J, the gap between germline ends came to 9 bases. The CDR3 is CASSLSPDNYGYTF. CDR3 coding DNA: TGTGCCAGCAGTTTGAGTCCCGATAACTATGGCTACACCTTC.

This rearrangement joins TRBV5-1 to TRBJ1-6, with a possible D match to TRBD1 (6 bases). Between the trimmed V and J ends, which lost 7 bases and 10 bases, there was a span of 18 bases. The germline V gene has CDR1 SGHRS and CDR2 YFSETQ. The CDR3 covers 14 residues. This CDR3 reads CASRDQGIGSPLHF. In nucleotides, the CDR3 is TGCGCCAGCCGAGACCAGGGGATAGGATCACCCCTCCACTTT.